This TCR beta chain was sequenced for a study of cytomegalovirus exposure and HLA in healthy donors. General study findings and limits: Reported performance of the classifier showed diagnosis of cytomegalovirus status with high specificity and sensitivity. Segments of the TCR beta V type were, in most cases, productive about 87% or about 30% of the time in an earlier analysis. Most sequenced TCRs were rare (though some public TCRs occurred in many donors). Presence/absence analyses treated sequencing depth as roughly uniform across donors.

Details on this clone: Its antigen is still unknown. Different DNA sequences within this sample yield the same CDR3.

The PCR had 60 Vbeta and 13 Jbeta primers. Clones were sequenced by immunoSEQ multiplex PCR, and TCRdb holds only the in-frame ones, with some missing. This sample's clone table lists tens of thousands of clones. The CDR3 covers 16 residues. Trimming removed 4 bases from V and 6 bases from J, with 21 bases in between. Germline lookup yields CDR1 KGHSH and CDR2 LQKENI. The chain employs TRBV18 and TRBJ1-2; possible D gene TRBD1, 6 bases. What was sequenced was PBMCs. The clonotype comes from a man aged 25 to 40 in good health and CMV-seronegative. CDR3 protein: CASSLFTLQQGDGYTF. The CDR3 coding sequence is TGTGCCAGCTCACTTTTCACCTTGCAACAGGGTGATGGCTACACCTTC.